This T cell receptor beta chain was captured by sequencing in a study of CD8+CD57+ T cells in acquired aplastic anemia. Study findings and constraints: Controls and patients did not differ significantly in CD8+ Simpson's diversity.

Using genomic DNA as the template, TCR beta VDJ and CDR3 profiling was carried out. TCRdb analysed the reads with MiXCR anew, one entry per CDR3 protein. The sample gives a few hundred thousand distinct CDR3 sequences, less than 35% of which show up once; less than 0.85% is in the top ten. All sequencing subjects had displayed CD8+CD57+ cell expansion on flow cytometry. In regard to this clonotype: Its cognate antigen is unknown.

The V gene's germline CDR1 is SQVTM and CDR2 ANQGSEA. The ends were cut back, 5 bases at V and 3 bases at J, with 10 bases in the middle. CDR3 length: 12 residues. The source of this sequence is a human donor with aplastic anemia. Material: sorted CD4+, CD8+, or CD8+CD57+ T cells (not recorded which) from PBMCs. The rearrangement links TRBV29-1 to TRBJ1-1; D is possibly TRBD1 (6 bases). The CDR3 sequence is CSVTGQHTEAFF. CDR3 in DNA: TGCAGCGTTACCGGACAGCACACTGAAGCTTTCTTT.